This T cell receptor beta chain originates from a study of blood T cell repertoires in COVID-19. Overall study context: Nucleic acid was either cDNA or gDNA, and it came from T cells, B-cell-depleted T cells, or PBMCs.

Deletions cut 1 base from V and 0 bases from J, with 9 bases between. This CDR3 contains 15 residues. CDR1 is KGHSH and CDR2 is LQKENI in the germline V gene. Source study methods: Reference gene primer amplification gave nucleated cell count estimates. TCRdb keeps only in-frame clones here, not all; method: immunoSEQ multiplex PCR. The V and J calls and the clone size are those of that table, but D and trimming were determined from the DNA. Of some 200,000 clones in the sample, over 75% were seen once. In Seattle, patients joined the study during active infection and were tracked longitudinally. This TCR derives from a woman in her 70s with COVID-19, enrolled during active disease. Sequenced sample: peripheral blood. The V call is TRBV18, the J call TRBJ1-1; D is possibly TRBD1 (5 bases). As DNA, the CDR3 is TGTGCCAGCTCACCACTCAGGGCGATGAACACTGAAGCTTTCTTT. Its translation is CASSPLRAMNTEAFF.